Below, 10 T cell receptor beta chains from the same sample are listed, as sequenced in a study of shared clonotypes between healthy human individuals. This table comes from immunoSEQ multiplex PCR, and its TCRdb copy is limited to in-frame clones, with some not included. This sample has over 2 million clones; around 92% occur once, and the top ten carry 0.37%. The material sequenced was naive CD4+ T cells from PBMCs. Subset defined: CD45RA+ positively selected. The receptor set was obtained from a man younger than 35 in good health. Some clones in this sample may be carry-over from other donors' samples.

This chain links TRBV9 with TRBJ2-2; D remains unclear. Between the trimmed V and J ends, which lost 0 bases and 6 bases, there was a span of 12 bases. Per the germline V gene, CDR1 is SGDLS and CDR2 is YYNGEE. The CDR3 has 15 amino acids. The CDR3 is CASSVGGFTPGELFF. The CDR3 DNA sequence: TGTGCCAGCAGCGTAGGCGGATTCACTCCCGGGGAGCTGTTTTTT.

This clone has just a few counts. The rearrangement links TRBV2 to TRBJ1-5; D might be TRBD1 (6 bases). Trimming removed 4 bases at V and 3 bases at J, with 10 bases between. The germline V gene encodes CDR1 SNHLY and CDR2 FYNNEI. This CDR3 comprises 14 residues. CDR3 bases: TGTGCCAGCAGTGGTACAGGGAACAATCAGCCCCAGCATTTT. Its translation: CASSGTGNNQPQHF. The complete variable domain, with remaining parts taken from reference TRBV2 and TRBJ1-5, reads EPEVTQTPSHQVTQMGQEVILRCVPISNHLYFYWYRQILGQKVEFLVSFYNNEISEKSEIFDDQFSVERPDGSNFTLKIRSTKLEDSAMYFCASSGTGNNQPQHFGDGTRLSIL.

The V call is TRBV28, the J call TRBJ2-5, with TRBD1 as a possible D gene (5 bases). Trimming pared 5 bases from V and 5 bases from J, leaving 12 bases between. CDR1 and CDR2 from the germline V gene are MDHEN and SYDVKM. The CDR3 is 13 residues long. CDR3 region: CASSPRVPETQYF. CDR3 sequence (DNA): TGTGCCAGCAGTCCCAGGGTTCCGGAGACCCAGTACTTC.

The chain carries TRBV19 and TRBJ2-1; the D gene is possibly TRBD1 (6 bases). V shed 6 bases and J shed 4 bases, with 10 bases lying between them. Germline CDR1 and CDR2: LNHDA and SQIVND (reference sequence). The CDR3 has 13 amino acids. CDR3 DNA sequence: TGTGCCAGTAGGCCTGGACAGTACAATGAGCAGTTCTTC. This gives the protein CASRPGQYNEQFF.

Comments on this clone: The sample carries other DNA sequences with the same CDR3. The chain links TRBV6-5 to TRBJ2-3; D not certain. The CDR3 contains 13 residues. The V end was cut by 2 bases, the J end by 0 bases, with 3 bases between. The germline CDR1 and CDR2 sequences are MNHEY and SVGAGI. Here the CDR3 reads CASSYRSTDTQYF. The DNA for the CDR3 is TGTGCCAGCAGTTACCGTAGCACAGATACGCAGTATTTT.

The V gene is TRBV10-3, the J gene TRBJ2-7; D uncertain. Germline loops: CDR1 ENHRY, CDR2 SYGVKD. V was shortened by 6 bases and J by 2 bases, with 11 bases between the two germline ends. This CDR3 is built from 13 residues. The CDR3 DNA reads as TGTGCCATCAGGGAGATGCCCCCCTACGAGCAGTACTTC. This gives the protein CAIREMPPYEQYF.

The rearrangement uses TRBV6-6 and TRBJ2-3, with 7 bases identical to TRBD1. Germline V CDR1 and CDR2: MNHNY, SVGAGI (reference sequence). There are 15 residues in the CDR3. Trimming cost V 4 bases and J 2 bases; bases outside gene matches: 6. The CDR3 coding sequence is TGTGCCAGCAGTTGGACAGGTATCGACACAGATACGCAGTATTTT. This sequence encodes CASSWTGIDTDTQYF.

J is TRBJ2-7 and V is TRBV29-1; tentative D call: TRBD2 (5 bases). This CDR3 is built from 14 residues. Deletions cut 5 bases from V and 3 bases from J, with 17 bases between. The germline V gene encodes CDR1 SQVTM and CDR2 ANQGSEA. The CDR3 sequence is CSVNRQDRDYEQYF. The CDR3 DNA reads TGCAGCGTTAATAGGCAGGACCGGGACTACGAGCAGTACTTC.

The chain's CDR3 is CASSPTPGQPNEQFF. The CDR3 DNA reads as TGTGCCAGCAGTCCCACACCGGGACAGCCGAATGAGCAGTTCTTC. The rearrangement uses TRBV6-6 and TRBJ2-1; 7 positions match TRBD1. Per the germline V gene, CDR1 is MNHNY and CDR2 is SVGAGI (reference sequence). The CDR3 contains 15 residues. Trimming cost V 5 bases and J 7 bases; bases outside gene matches: 11.

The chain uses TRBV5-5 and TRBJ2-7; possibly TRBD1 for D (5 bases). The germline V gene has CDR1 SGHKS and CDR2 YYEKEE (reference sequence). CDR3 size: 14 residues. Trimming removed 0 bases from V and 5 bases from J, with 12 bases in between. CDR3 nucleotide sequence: TGTGCCAGCAGCTTGGAGGCTTTCAGGGACGAGCAGTACTTC. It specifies CASSLEAFRDEQYF.